This record covers a single T cell receptor (beta chain). Its target is not known. CDR3 size: 12 residues. V lost 0 bases and J 9 bases, leaving 7 bases between the germline ends. Germline V CDR1 and CDR2: SGHRS, YFSETQ. TCRdb's copy holds only in-frame clones and misses some; the assay was immunoSEQ multiplex PCR. The sample has about 73,000 clones; roughly 87% are singletons. The data derive from a study of glioma-infiltrating T cells after dendritic cell vaccination. Broader study findings: Estimated pretreatment TIL content predicted outcome after dendritic cell vaccination.

Selection required adequate fresh-frozen tumor tissue plus more than two years' survival data. No glioblastoma patient carried an isocitrate dehydrogenase mutation. This sequence originates from a human donor with glioblastoma. The sequencing used blood, collected before dendritic cell vaccination. The chain links TRBV5-1 to TRBJ1-5, with D uncertain. The CDR3 DNA reads as TGCGCCAGCAGCTTGGAAGGAGGGCCCCAGCATTTT. Translation: CASSLEGGPQHF.